The clone carrying this T cell receptor (beta chain) was detected only a few times. Per the authors' pipeline: Reference gene primer amplification yielded estimated nucleated cell counts. Profiling relied on immunoSEQ multiplex PCR, and the TCRdb table lists in-frame clones only, not all of them. The DNA gave D and trimming, while V, J and clone size come from that table. Among roughly 270,000 clones listed, roughly 85% were seen once. The data derive from a study of blood T cell repertoires in COVID-19. Study details: T cells, B-cell-depleted T cells, or PBMCs provided the cDNA or gDNA that served as material.

Germline loops: CDR1 SNHLY, CDR2 FYNNEI. The CDR3 is 13 amino acids. With V trimmed by 8 bases and J by 4 bases, 4 bases remained unmatched. V gene TRBV2 combines with J gene TRBJ1-1, with 10 bases that match TRBD1. This sequence was found in a man between 50 and 59 years old with active or convalescent COVID-19. Sequenced sample: peripheral blood. The CDR3 here is CASDRGRATEAFF. The CDR3 DNA sequence: TGTGCCAGCGACAGGGGGCGCGCCACTGAAGCTTTCTTT.